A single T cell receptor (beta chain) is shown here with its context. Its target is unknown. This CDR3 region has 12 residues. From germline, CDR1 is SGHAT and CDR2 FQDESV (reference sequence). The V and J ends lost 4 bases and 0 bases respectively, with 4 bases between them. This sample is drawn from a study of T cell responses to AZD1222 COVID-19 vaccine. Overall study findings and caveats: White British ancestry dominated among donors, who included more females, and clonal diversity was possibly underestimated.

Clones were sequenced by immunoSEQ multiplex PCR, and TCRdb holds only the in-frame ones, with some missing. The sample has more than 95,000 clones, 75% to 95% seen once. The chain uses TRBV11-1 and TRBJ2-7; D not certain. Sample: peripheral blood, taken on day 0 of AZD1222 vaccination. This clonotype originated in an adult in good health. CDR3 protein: CASSSNSYEQYF. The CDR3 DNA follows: TGTGCCAGCAGCTCTAACTCCTACGAGCAGTACTTC.